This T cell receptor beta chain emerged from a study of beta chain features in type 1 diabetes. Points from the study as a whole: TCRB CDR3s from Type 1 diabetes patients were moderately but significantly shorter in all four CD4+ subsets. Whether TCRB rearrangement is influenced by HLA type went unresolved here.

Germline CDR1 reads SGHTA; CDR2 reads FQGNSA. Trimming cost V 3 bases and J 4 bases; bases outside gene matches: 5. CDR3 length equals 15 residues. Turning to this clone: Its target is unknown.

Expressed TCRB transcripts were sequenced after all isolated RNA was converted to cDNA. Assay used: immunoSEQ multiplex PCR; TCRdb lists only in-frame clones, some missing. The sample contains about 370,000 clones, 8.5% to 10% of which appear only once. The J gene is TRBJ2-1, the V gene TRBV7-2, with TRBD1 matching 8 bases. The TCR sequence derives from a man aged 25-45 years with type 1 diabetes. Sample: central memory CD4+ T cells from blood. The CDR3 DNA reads TGTGCCAGCAGCTTGGACAGGGCCCTTTACAATGAGCAGTTCTTC. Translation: CASSLDRALYNEQFF.